This T cell receptor (beta chain) was sequenced during a study of T cells in tuberculosis. Study-wide points: Classification accuracy was 85% to 90% (AUROC 0.8 to 0.9) with the GMM-specific repertoire. Samples were chosen by availability of cryopreserved specimens. Active tuberculosis patients had shorter CDR3-alpha; the beta difference was nonsignificant.

TCRdb's copy holds only in-frame clones and misses some; the assay was immunoSEQ multiplex PCR. The table records tens of thousands of clones, about 96% of them present only once. Noted time point: new active TB diagnosis, blood taken before or within 7 days of starting treatment. Each donor contributed 90,000 to 100,000 T cells on average, unsorted. A word on this clone: Its antigen remains unidentified.

CDR1 and CDR2 (germline): MNHNY, SVGAGI (reference sequence). V lost 6 bases and J lost 4, with 12 bases in between. This CDR3 spans 13 amino acids. This TCR derives from an adult with tuberculosis. The chain couples TRBV6-6 to TRBJ1-1; no reliable D call. Sample: PBMCs, taken at tuberculosis diagnosis. The CDR3 is CASSQVLGTEAFF. The CDR3 DNA follows: TGTGCCAGCAGCCAGGTTCTGGGCACTGAAGCTTTCTTT.